Described below is a single T cell receptor beta chain sequence and its context. The antigen is undetermined. These data come from a study of shared clonotypes between healthy human individuals. Study at large: CD4 naive and memory got three plates each, CD8 naive two, CD8 memory one. The study's findings and limits: In this cohort, only blood was sampled, and tissue repertoires likely differ. The study generally estimated greater richness for naive than memory subsets.

CDR1 is SEHNR and CDR2 is FQNEAQ in the germline V gene (reference sequence). The CDR3 is 15 residues long. Trimming took off 7 bases at V and 4 bases at J, with 16 bases between the two ends. Clones were sequenced by immunoSEQ multiplex PCR, and TCRdb holds only the in-frame ones, with some missing. In the table there are about 600,000 clones, less than 97% of which are singletons. Only CD45RO-negative cells positively selected for CCR7 counted as naive CD8 cells, so terminally differentiated effector memory CD45RA+ cells were excluded. The chain joins TRBV7-9 to TRBJ2-2; D gene uncertain. Sequences were obtained from naive CD8+ T cells sorted from blood. The clonotype originates from a woman in her 30s in good health. CDR3 nucleotide sequence: TGTGCCAGCACCGGACCGGACCTGAGCACCGGGGAGCTGTTTTTT. This codes for CASTGPDLSTGELFF.